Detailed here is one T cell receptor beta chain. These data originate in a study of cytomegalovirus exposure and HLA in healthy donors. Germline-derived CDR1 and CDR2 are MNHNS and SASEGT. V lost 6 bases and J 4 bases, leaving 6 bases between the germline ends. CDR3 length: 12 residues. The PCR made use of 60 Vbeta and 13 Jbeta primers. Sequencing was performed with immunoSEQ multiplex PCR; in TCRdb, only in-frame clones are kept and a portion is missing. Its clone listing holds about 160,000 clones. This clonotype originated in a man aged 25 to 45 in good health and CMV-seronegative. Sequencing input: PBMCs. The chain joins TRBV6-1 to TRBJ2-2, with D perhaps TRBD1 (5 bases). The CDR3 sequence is CASRGVTGELFF. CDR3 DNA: TGTGCCAGCAGAGGGGTCACCGGGGAGCTGTTTTTT.